The 10 T cell receptor beta chains listed next were all sequenced from one sample in a study of blood T cells in healthy people across ages. Then a second PCR, running about 6 to 11 cycles, was carried out with a sample-barcoded 5' primer and a J-beta primer mix. TCRdb reprocessed the 5' RACE reads via MiXCR and lists one record per CDR3 protein. The sample lists approximately 800,000 distinct CDR3 sequences, around two thirds seen once, with about 30% in the top ten. The material sequenced was blood. The receptor source for this set is a man aged 25-45 years in good health.

This clonotype was detected many times. The rearrangement links TRBV7-2 to TRBJ2-1; D is possibly TRBD2 (6 bases). V was cut by 1 base and J by 8 bases, with 15 bases left in between. CDR3 length equals 15 residues. Looked up from germline, CDR1 is SGHTA and CDR2 is FQGNSA. CDR3 sequence: CASSLEGGVMDEQFF. The CDR3 coding sequence is TGTGCCAGCAGCTTAGAAGGAGGGGTGATGGATGAGCAGTTCTTC. Filled out from reference TRBV7-2 and TRBJ2-1, the complete variable domain reads GAGVSQSPSNKVTEKGKDVELRCDPISGHTALYWYRQSLGQGLEFLIYFQGNSAPDKSGLPSDRFSAERTGGSVSTLTIQRTQQEDSAVYLCASSLEGGVMDEQFFGPGTRLTVL.

This clonotype was seen once. The chain combines TRBV7-2 with TRBJ2-7; D ambiguous. Trimming took off 5 bases at V and 2 bases at J, with 13 bases between the two ends. This CDR3 is built from 14 residues. Germline loops: CDR1 SGHTA, CDR2 FQGNSA. CDR3 sequence reads: CASSRSFQAYEQYF. CDR3 nucleotide sequence: TGTGCCAGCAGCCGATCCTTTCAAGCCTACGAGCAGTACTTC.

The chain couples TRBV28 to TRBJ2-1; 7 bases agree with TRBD1. Germline V CDR1 and CDR2: MDHEN, SYDVKM. The V gene end was trimmed by 5 bases and the J gene end by 4 bases; junction bases not matched to a gene: 8. There are 15 residues in the CDR3. CDR3 in amino acids: CASSVPGTVYNEQFF. The CDR3 DNA is TGTGCCAGCAGTGTGCCCGGGACAGTTTACAATGAGCAGTTCTTC.

V gene TRBV6-4 combines with J gene TRBJ2-5, with D perhaps matching TRBD1 or TRBD2 (6 bases each). The CDR3 consists of 15 residues. Germline lookup yields CDR1 MRHNA and CDR2 SNTAGT. The ends were cut back, 3 bases at V and 4 bases at J, with 15 bases in the middle. The CDR3: CASSEGGGQGETQYF. The CDR3 DNA reads TGTGCCAGCAGTGAAGGAGGGGGGCAGGGAGAGACCCAGTACTTC.

The chain couples TRBV3-1 to TRBJ2-7; possible D gene TRBD1, 5 bases. The V end was cut by 1 base, the J end by 6 bases, with 10 bases between. Germline V CDR1 and CDR2: LGHDT, YNNKEL (reference sequence). This CDR3 region has 13 residues. CDR3 sequence: CASSQGSRGEQYF. The CDR3 region has the DNA TGTGCCAGCAGCCAAGGTTCAAGGGGCGAGCAGTACTTC.

V and J are TRBV4-1 and TRBJ1-2; D gene uncertain. The germline CDR1 and CDR2 sequences are MGHRA and YSYEKL. Trimming shortened V by 4 bases and J by 6 bases, and 15 bases separated the two germline ends. This CDR3 has 14 amino acids. The CDR3 DNA follows: TGCGCCAGCAGCCTGTGGGCAGGTGGACATGGCTACACCTTC. Residues: CASSLWAGGHGYTF.

This clonotype was seen more than once but under ten times. The V gene is TRBV27, the J gene TRBJ2-7; 7 nucleotides agree with TRBD1. V shed 2 bases, J shed 0 bases, and the junction held 4 bases outside the gene matches. CDR3 length equals 15 residues. Germline CDR1 is MNHEY and CDR2 is SMNVEV (reference sequence). The CDR3 sequence is CASSLRGTASYEQYF. The CDR3 region has the DNA TGTGCCAGCAGTTTAAGAGGGACAGCCTCCTACGAGCAGTACTTC.

The J gene is TRBJ2-3, the V gene TRBV12-3 or TRBV12-4; TRBD1 aligns across 8 bases. J gave up 6 bases and V 5 bases, and 7 bases lay outside the gene matches. This CDR3 is 14 amino acids long. In nucleotides, the CDR3 is TGTGCCAGCAGTACCGGACAGGGTGGGGATACGCAGTATTTT. As protein: CASSTGQGGDTQYF.

The chain employs TRBV6-5 and TRBJ2-7; 12 bases align to TRBD2. The junction had 4 bases not matched to a gene; V was cut back by 5 bases and J by 5 bases. This CDR3 comprises 14 residues. Germline values: CDR1 MNHEY, CDR2 SVGAGI. The CDR3 sequence is CASSGTSGFDEQYF. The CDR3, as DNA: TGTGCCAGCAGTGGGACTAGCGGGTTCGACGAGCAGTACTTC.

V is TRBV28 and J is TRBJ2-1; D is possibly TRBD1 (5 bases). Trimming took 7 bases from V and 7 from J, leaving 20 bases between them. This CDR3 has 15 residues. From germline, CDR1 is MDHEN and CDR2 SYDVKM. This CDR3 reads CASILPVVGHNEQFF. CDR3 bases: TGTGCCAGCATCCTCCCGGTTGTGGGGCATAATGAGCAGTTCTTC.